The sequence of this TCR beta chain was determined in a study of Graves' ophthalmopathy and Graves' hyperthyroidism. RNA transcripts were the template, and TCR beta CDR3 regions were amplified from them. First-round RT-PCR used HTBI primers; second-round multiplex PCR followed. TCRdb fed the multiplex PCR reads into MiXCR, producing one record per CDR3 protein. The sample lists about 1.1 million distinct CDR3 sequences; around a third were seen once. V lost 7 bases, J lost 6 bases, and 5 bases stayed unmatched. The length of the CDR3 is 13 residues. CDR1 and CDR2 from the germline V gene are WNHNN and SYGVQD (reference sequence).

Specimen: peripheral blood or thyroid tissue (not recorded which). The clonotype comes from an adult man with Graves' hyperthyroidism. The gene calls are TRBV10-1 and TRBJ1-2; TRBD1 matches 10 bases. CDR3 sequence reads: CASIPTGGHGYTF. The CDR3 DNA is TGCGCCAGCATCCCGACAGGGGGCCATGGCTACACCTTC.